Below, 22 T cell receptor beta chains from the same sample are listed, as sequenced in a study of shared clonotypes between healthy human individuals (dated by TCRdb to the early 2020s). Receptor libraries were prepared by the immunoSEQ multiplex PCR assay. In TCRdb, the immuneACCESS table is reduced to in-frame sequences with V and J assigned. These tables do not hold every clone; where another copy was compared, an unresolved V gene accounts for under half, and the others remain unexplained. For this sample the table gives more than 2,000,000 clones, of which over 85% were detected only once. Under 0.45% of the sample is taken by the ten largest. The specimen was naive CD4+ T cells from PBMCs. In light of the paper, this sample's cell subset or site label describes: CD45RA+ positively selected. The receptor source for this set is a man aged 18 to 35 in good health. Some clones in this sample may be carry-over from other donors' samples.

The chain couples TRBV25-1 to TRBJ1-2; D possibly corresponds to TRBD1 (5 bases). CDR3 length: 13 amino acids. CDR1 and CDR2 (germline): MGHDK, SYGVNS. V lost 3 bases and J 9 bases, leaving 14 bases between the germline ends. CDR3 amino acids: CASSEQGPGSYTF. CDR3 DNA sequence: TGTGCCAGCAGTGAGCAGGGCCCCGGCAGCTACACCTTC.

The chain is built from TRBV7-9 and TRBJ2-7; the D is unclear. Trimming stripped 5 bases from V and 3 bases from J, with 5 bases between. The germline gives CDR1 SEHNR, CDR2 FQNEAQ (reference sequence). The CDR3 has 11 amino acids. The CDR3 reads CASSRLYEQYF. CDR3 in DNA: TGTGCCAGCAGCCGCCTCTACGAGCAGTACTTC.

This clone was seen only once. The J gene is TRBJ2-3, the V gene TRBV9; 10 bases fit TRBD2. The CDR3 contains 15 residues. Germline loops: CDR1 SGDLS, CDR2 YYNGEE. The V gene end was trimmed by 4 bases and the J gene end by 6 bases; junction bases not matched to a gene: 8. The CDR3: CASSILAGVMDTQYF. The CDR3 DNA follows: TGTGCCAGCAGCATCCTAGCGGGAGTGATGGATACGCAGTATTTT.

Regarding this clone: Other DNA sequences in this sample translate to the same CDR3. The chain has TRBV28 and TRBJ1-3; D remains unclear. The ends were cut back, 5 bases at V and 2 bases at J, with 7 bases in the middle. Germline V CDR1 and CDR2: MDHEN, SYDVKM. The CDR3 totals 13 residues. CDR3 protein: CASSRTTGNTIYF. The CDR3 DNA is TGTGCCAGCAGTCGGACGACTGGAAACACCATATATTTT.

The V call is TRBV7-3, the J call TRBJ1-2; D remains ambiguous. CDR3 size: 12 residues. Trimming shortened V by 5 bases and J by 7 bases, and 11 bases separated the two germline ends. From germline, CDR1 is SGHTA and CDR2 FQGTGA. This chain's CDR3 is CASSPRGLGYTF. For the CDR3, the DNA is TGTGCCAGCAGCCCCCGGGGTCTTGGCTACACCTTC.

This clone was seen just once. V gene TRBV2 combines with J gene TRBJ2-4, with 12 bases aligning to TRBD2. CDR1 and CDR2 (germline): SNHLY, FYNNEI. This CDR3 is built from 15 residues. With 4 bases clipped from V and 7 bases from J, the junction kept 5 bases outside the gene matches. The CDR3 sequence is CASSASGRAMNIQYF. The CDR3 DNA reads as TGTGCCAGCAGTGCTAGCGGGAGGGCCATGAACATTCAGTACTTC.

This clone was observed a single time. The gene calls are TRBV7-8 and TRBJ1-2; D remains ambiguous. The germline gives CDR1 SGHVS, CDR2 FQNEAQ. Trimming took 5 bases from V and 7 from J, leaving 17 bases between them. The CDR3 runs to 14 residues. CDR3 DNA: TGTGCCAGCAGCCCAGCTCTAGGGTCGGGTGGCTACACCTTC. Translated, it gives CASSPALGSGGYTF.

The chain is built from TRBV5-1 and TRBJ1-5, with D tentatively TRBD1 (5 bases). The CDR3 spans 16 residues. CDR1 and CDR2 (germline): SGHRS, YFSETQ. The V and J ends lost 4 bases and 2 bases respectively, with 16 bases between them. CDR3 DNA: TGCGCCAGCAGCCCGGGGGACGTGATAGGCAATCAGCCCCAGCATTTT. It encodes CASSPGDVIGNQPQHF.

The V call is TRBV5-6, the J call TRBJ2-2, with D perhaps TRBD2 (6 bases). Germline CDR1 is SGHDT and CDR2 is YYEEEE. This CDR3 contains 17 residues. V was pared by 0 bases and J by 3 bases, with 15 bases between. CDR3 sequence: CASSLGLTSGYTGELFF. CDR3 coding DNA: TGTGCCAGCAGCTTGGGTTTGACTAGTGGGTACACCGGGGAGCTGTTTTTT.

This sequence joins TRBV9 and TRBJ1-4, with D possibly matching TRBD1 (5 bases). The CDR3 totals 14 residues. The V end lost 3 bases, the J end lost 7 bases, and 13 bases lay between the germline ends. From germline, CDR1 is SGDLS and CDR2 YYNGEE. CDR3: CASSDSTGTEKLFF. In DNA, the CDR3 is TGTGCCAGCAGCGACAGCACCGGGACTGAAAAACTGTTTTTT.

With regard to this clone: The same CDR3 is also encoded by other DNA sequences in this sample. The J gene is TRBJ1-1, the V gene TRBV5-4; D unclear. The CDR3 length is 12 residues. Germline CDR1 and CDR2: SGHNT and YYREEE (reference sequence). Trimming cost V 2 bases and J 2 bases, with 4 bases left between them. CDR3 DNA: TGTGCCAGCAGCTTAATCAACACTGAAGCTTTCTTT. Amino acid sequence: CASSLINTEAFF. The entire variable domain, with the rest obtained from reference TRBV5-4 and TRBJ1-1, is as follows: ETGVTQSPTHLIKTRGQQVTLRCSSQSGHNTVSWYQQALGQGPQFIFQYYREEENGRGNFPPRFSGLQFPNYSSELNVNALELDDSALYLCASSLINTEAFFGQGTRLTVV.

This clone came up once. The chain has TRBV10-3 and TRBJ2-3; possibly TRBD2 for D (6 bases). Germline CDR1 ENHRY, CDR2 SYGVKD. The CDR3 spans 16 residues. Trimming left V 10 bases short and J 1 base short, with 21 bases between. CDR3 loop: CATRTPRDSRTDTQYF. The CDR3 DNA follows: TGTGCCACCCGAACCCCTCGGGACTCCCGCACAGATACGCAGTATTTT.

The rearrangement links TRBV7-8 to TRBJ1-5, with D uncertain. Per the germline V gene, CDR1 is SGHVS and CDR2 is FQNEAQ. Trimming stripped 0 bases from V and 5 bases from J, with 2 bases between. The CDR3 totals 12 residues. CDR3 nucleotide sequence: TGTGCCAGCAGCTTAGCGGATCAGCCCCAGCATTTT. Protein product: CASSLADQPQHF.

This chain connects TRBV5-4 to TRBJ1-2; D is ambiguous. The CDR3 extends over 16 amino acids. CDR1 and CDR2 (germline): SGHNT, YYREEE (reference sequence). The V end was cut by 5 bases, the J end by 0 bases, with 17 bases between. This chain's CDR3 is CASSYGTASTNYGYTF. The CDR3 DNA is TGTGCCAGCAGTTATGGTACAGCGTCAACTAACTATGGCTACACCTTC.

This chain joins TRBV11-3 and TRBJ2-1; 13 bases align to TRBD2. Germline trimming cut 5 bases from V and 7 bases from J; bases unmatched to any gene: 2. Looked up from germline, CDR1 is SGHNT and CDR2 is YENEEA. This CDR3 contains 14 residues. CDR3 loop: CASSRTSGSNEQFF. The CDR3 bases are TGTGCCAGCAGCAGGACTAGCGGGAGTAATGAGCAGTTCTTC.

This clone came up once. The chain joins TRBV18 to TRBJ1-2; D possibly corresponds to TRBD1 (6 bases). Trimming removed 2 bases from V and 8 bases from J, with 15 bases in between. The CDR3 is made up of 14 amino acids. Germline V gene lookup returns CDR1 KGHSH and CDR2 LQKENI. CDR3 bases: TGTGCCAGCTCACCAAGACAGGTTGGAGAAGGCTACACCTTC. Its translation: CASSPRQVGEGYTF.

The chain uses TRBV7-2 and TRBJ2-1; D is possibly TRBD1 (6 bases). The germline CDR1 and CDR2 sequences are SGHTA and FQGNSA. The CDR3 has 14 amino acids. The V end was cut by 5 bases, the J end by 5 bases, with 13 bases between. The CDR3 is CASSPGQRNNEQFF. CDR3 coding DNA: TGTGCCAGCAGCCCCGGACAGAGAAACAATGAGCAGTTCTTC. Supplemented by reference TRBV7-2 and TRBJ2-1, the full variable domain reads GAGVSQSPSNKVTEKGKDVELRCDPISGHTALYWYRQSLGQGLEFLIYFQGNSAPDKSGLPSDRFSAERTGGSVSTLTIQRTQQEDSAVYLCASSPGQRNNEQFFGPGTRLTVL.

The V call is TRBV18, the J call TRBJ2-5; tentative D call: TRBD2 (5 bases). Looked up from germline, CDR1 is KGHSH and CDR2 is LQKENI. This CDR3 contains 15 residues. V gave up 3 bases and J gave up 5 bases, with 16 bases separating them. CDR3 loop: CASSPIGLEAETQYF. Here the CDR3 DNA reads TGTGCCAGCTCACCGATAGGGTTGGAGGCGGAGACCCAGTACTTC.

V gene TRBV6-1 combines with J gene TRBJ2-5, with a possible D match to TRBD1 (6 bases). The assigned J gene may be wrong: the sequence end matches TRBJ2-7 better. This CDR3 contains 12 residues. The germline V gene has CDR1 MNHNS and CDR2 SASEGT. The CDR3 region is CASRETGYEQYF. CDR3 nucleotide sequence: TGTGCCAGCAGAGAGACAGGATACGAGCAGTACTTC.

V is TRBV7-6 and J is TRBJ2-5; D might be TRBD1 (6 bases). Per germline, CDR1 SGHVS and CDR2 FNYEAQ. There are 12 residues in the CDR3. V gave up 5 bases and J gave up 7 bases, with 11 bases separating them. For the CDR3, the DNA is TGTGCCAGCAGCCCGACAGGAGGGACCCAGTACTTC. Protein: CASSPTGGTQYF.

This clone was detected once. The rearrangement joins TRBV10-3 to TRBJ1-1; 10 nucleotides match TRBD1. The trim removed 4 bases at V and 6 bases at J, leaving 5 bases unmatched. CDR3 length equals 14 residues. The germline V gene encodes CDR1 ENHRY and CDR2 SYGVKD. The CDR3 DNA follows: TGTGCCATCAGTGCCGGACAGGGGGGTTCTGAAGCTTTCTTT. It is translated as CAISAGQGGSEAFF.

The chain combines TRBV30 with TRBJ1-2; D possibly corresponds to TRBD1 (5 bases). The V and J ends lost 3 bases and 4 bases respectively, with 18 bases between them. This CDR3 is 15 amino acids long. Germline lookup yields CDR1 GTSNPN and CDR2 SVGIG (reference sequence). As DNA, the CDR3 is TGTGCCTGGAGGGATTACCGGGACGGCGCCTATGGCTACACCTTC. This encodes CAWRDYRDGAYGYTF.